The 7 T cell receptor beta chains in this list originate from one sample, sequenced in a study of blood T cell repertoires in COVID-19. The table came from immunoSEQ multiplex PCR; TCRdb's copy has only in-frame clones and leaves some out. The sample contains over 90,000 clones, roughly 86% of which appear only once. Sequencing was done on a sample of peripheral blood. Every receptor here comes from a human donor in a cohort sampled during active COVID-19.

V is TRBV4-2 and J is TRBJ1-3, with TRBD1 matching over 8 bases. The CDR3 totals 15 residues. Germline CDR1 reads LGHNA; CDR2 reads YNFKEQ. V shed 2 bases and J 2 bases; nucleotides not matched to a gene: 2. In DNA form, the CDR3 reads TGTGCCAGCAGCCAACCGACAGGGGCTGGAAACACCATATATTTT. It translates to CASSQPTGAGNTIYF.

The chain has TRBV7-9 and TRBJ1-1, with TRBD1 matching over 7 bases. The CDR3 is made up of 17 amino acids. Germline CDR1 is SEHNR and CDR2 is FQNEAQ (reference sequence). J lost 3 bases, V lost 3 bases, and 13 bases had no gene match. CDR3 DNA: TGTGCCAGCAGCTTCAATGCTAATACAGGGGCCTACACTGAAGCTTTCTTT. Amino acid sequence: CASSFNANTGAYTEAFF.

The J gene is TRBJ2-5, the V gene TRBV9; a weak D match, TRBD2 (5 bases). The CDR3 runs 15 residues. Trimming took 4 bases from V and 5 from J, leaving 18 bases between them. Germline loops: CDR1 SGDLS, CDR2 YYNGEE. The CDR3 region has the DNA TGTGCCAGCAGCCCCGGACGTGGAGGAGCCGAGACCCAGTACTTC. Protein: CASSPGRGGAETQYF.

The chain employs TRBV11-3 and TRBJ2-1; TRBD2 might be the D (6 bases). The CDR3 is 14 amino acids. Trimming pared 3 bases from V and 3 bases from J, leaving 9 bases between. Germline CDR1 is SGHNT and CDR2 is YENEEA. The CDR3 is CASSFSGVYNEQFF. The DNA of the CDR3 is TGTGCCAGCAGCTTTAGCGGAGTCTACAATGAGCAGTTCTTC.

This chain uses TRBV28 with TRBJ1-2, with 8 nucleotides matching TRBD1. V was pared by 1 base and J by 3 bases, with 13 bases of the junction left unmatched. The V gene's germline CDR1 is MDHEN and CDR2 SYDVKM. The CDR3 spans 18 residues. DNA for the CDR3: TGTGCCAGCAGTTTATACAAAGGGCGCAGGGGGCGCCACTATGGCTACACCTTC. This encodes CASSLYKGRRGRHYGYTF.

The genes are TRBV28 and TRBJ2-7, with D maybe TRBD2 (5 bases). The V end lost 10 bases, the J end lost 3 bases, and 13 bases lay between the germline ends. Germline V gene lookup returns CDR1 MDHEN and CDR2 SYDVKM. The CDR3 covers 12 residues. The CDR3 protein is CATADAGYEQYF. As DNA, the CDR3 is TGTGCCACCGCGGACGCGGGCTACGAGCAGTACTTC.

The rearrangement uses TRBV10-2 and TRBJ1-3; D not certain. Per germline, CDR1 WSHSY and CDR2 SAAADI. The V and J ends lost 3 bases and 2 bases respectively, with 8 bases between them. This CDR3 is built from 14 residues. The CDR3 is CASSEGGTGNTIYF. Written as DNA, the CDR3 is TGCGCCAGCAGTGAAGGCGGGACTGGAAACACCATATATTTT.